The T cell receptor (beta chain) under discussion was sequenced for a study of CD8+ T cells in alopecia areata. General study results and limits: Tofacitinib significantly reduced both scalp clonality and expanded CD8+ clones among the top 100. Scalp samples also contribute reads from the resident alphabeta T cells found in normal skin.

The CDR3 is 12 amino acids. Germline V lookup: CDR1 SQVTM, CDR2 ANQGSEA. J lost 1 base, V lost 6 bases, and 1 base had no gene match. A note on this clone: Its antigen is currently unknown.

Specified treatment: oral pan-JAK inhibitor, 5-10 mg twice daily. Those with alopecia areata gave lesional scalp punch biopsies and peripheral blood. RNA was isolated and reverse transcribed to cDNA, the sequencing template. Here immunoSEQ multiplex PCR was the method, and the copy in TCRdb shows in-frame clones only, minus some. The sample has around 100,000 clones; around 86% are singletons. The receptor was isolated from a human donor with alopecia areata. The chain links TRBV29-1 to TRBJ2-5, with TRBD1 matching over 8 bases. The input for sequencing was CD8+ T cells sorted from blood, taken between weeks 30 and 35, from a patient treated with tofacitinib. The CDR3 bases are TGCAGCGTAGGGACAGGCCAAGAGACCCAGTACTTC. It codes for CSVGTGQETQYF.